In its sample, the clone carrying this T cell receptor beta chain was seen a few times. Its cognate antigen is unknown. V dropped 3 bases and J dropped 6 bases, with 27 bases sitting between them. The CDR3 consists of 17 residues. Germline V gene lookup returns CDR1 DFQATT and CDR2 SNEGSKA (reference sequence). Each CDR3 protein is one row after TCRdb ran MiXCR on the 5' RACE reads. Of some 390,000 distinct CDR3 sequences detected, approximately 19% appear once; the ten largest clones hold roughly a sixth. This sample stems from a study of T cells after yellow fever vaccination. Study outcomes and limitations: The secondary response was weaker but peaked faster, day 5 versus 15.

This clonotype originated in a man between 18 and 29 years old who received the YFV17D yellow fever vaccine. This material consisted of PBMCs, taken before the yellow fever booster vaccination. The chain couples TRBV20-1 to TRBJ2-7, with a weak D call TRBD2 (6 bases). The CDR3 reads CSASLTRRGGESREQYF. In DNA form, the CDR3 reads TGCAGTGCTAGTCTTACACGGCGGGGCGGGGAGTCGCGCGAGCAGTACTTC.